The 14 T cell receptor beta chains reported below all come from one sample, sequenced in a study of tumor and adjacent non-tumor tissue in lung cancer. No cell sorting was done before RNA was extracted from the tissue. The normal lung tissue was taken more than 3 cm from the tumor edge. Three rounds of nested PCR, following a modified ARM-PCR protocol, produced the TCRbeta library. TCRdb recomputed calls from the multiplex PCR reads with MiXCR, one row per CDR3 protein. The data hold 80,000 or so distinct CDR3 sequences, with roughly 80% observed a single time. Sequenced input: distant non-tumor lung tissue. The receptors originated from a man between 60 and 75 years old with non-small cell lung cancer.

Details on this clonotype: This clone may be a read error of a much larger clone one base away. The chain has TRBV5-5 and TRBJ2-5, with D perhaps matching TRBD1 or TRBD2 (5 bases each). Germline values: CDR1 SGHKS, CDR2 YYEKEE (reference sequence). Trimming took 0 bases from V and 4 from J, leaving 10 bases between them. The CDR3 covers 14 residues. The CDR3 sequence: CASSLEWGTETQYF. CDR3 DNA sequence: TGTGCCAGCAGCTTGGAATGGGGGACAGAGACCCAGTACTTC.

J is TRBJ1-1 and V is TRBV12-3 or TRBV12-4; perhaps TRBD1 as D (5 bases). Trimming took 3 bases from V and 3 from J, leaving 14 bases between them. This CDR3 has 15 amino acids. For the CDR3, the DNA is TGTGCCAGCAGTTTCCTAGGGGTACTGTACACTGAAGCTTTCTTT. Its translation is CASSFLGVLYTEAFF.

This clonotype was observed once. Germline and junction disagree at one end, which may indicate a read error. The chain recombines TRBV11-2 with TRBJ2-6, with D tentatively TRBD2 (6 bases). The germline CDR1 and CDR2 sequences are SGHAT and FQNNGV. The CDR3 extends over 18 amino acids. CDR3 DNA sequence: TGTGCTAGCAGTCCAACTAACGGGGGAGCCACTGGGGCCAACGTTCTGACTTTC. Its translation: CASSPTNGGATGANVLTF.

This clonotype is a singleton in its sample. A junction end diverges from the germline sequence, so it may reflect a read error. The chain is built from TRBV12-3 or TRBV12-4 and TRBJ2-2; 11 positions match TRBD1. This CDR3 spans 16 amino acids. This CDR3 is CASSPQGTGGTGVLFF. CDR3 nucleotide sequence: TGTGCCAGCAGCCCTCAAGGGACAGGGGGAACCGGGGTGCTGTTTTTT.

V usage is TRBV7-9 and J usage is TRBJ2-5; D might be TRBD1 (5 bases). From germline, CDR1 is SEHNR and CDR2 FQNEAQ (reference sequence). The CDR3 length is 14 residues. The ends were cut back, 5 bases at V and 5 bases at J, with 15 bases in the middle. The CDR3 nucleotides are TGTGCCAGCAGCCCTCCCGGACACGGGGAGACCCAGTACTTC. Its protein product is CASSPPGHGETQYF. Together with reference TRBV7-9 and TRBJ2-5, the CDR3 gives the full variable domain: DTGVSQNPRHKITKRGQNVTFRCDPISEHNRLYWYRQTLGQGPEFLTYFQNEAQLEKSRLLSDRFSAERPKGSFSTLEIQRTEQGDSAMYLCASSPPGHGETQYFGPGTRLLVL.

On this clonotype: A read error may produce the germline difference seen at one junction end. The CDR3 DNA is TGCAGTGTTAGGGTCGTACGAGCCTCTGGAAACGCCATATATTTT. It yields the protein CSVRVVRASGNAIYF. The chain carries TRBV20-1 and TRBJ1-3; D not certain. The CDR3 sequence is 15 residues long. Germline values: CDR1 DFQATT, CDR2 SNEGSKA (reference sequence).

Points on this clonotype: A read error may account for a junction end that differs from germline. In DNA form, the CDR3 reads TGTGCCAGTAGTTACCCTTACGGGAACACTGAAGCTTCCTTT. Translated, it gives CASSYPYGNTEASF. This sequence joins TRBV6-2 or TRBV6-3 and TRBJ1-1; unclear D gene. The germline V gene encodes CDR1 MNHEY and CDR2 SVGEGT. The CDR3 runs 14 residues.

To note about this clonotype: This CDR3 fails to terminate in the conserved phenylalanine or tryptophan, so it likely reflects a read error. This chain links TRBV11-2 with TRBJ2-3, with a possible D match to TRBD2 (6 bases). This CDR3 contains 13 residues. Per the germline V gene, CDR1 is SGHAT and CDR2 is FQNNGV. The CDR3 region is CANSLGGPDTQYL. CDR3 sequence (DNA): TGTGCCAACAGCTTAGGAGGGCCAGATACGCAGTATCTT.

V and J are TRBV11-3 and TRBJ2-5; the D is unclear. This CDR3 spans 13 amino acids. Germline CDR1 reads SGHNT; CDR2 reads YENEEA. The CDR3 nucleotides read TGTGCTAGTTCCGGGTCCACGCCCAGGACCCAGTACTTC. It yields the protein CASSGSTPRTQYF. The full variable domain, in which reference TRBV11-3 and TRBJ2-5 provide the parts outside the CDR3, is EAGVVQSPRYKIIEKKQPVAFWCNPISGHNTLYWYLQNLGQGPELLIRYENEEAVDDSQLPKDRFSAERLKGVDSTLKIQPAELGDSAVYLCASSGSTPRTQYFGPGTRLLVL.

This sequence joins TRBV4-1 and TRBJ2-5; TRBD1 is a possible D gene (6 bases). Looked up from germline, CDR1 is MGHRA and CDR2 is YSYEKL. There are 16 residues in the CDR3. V was cut by 1 base and J by 14 bases, with 26 bases left in between. CDR3 protein: CASSQVLGHGTLARYF. The CDR3 DNA follows: TGCGCCAGCAGCCAAGTTTTGGGACATGGGACATTAGCCCGTTACTTC.

On this clonotype: The junction shows a germline mismatch at one end, possibly a read error. The genes are TRBV12-3 or TRBV12-4 and TRBJ2-3; weak D call: TRBD2 (6 bases). The CDR3 is 16 amino acids. The CDR3 spells CASSYLSGVSTDTPYF. The CDR3 nucleotides read TGTGCCAGCAGCTACTTATCGGGGGTTAGCACAGATACGCCGTATTTT.

The V gene is TRBV7-9, the J gene TRBJ2-7, with 8 bases aligning to TRBD2. CDR1 is SEHNR, CDR2 FQNEAQ, per germline (reference sequence). Losses at the gene ends were 5 bases for V and 2 bases for J; bases not matched to a gene: 5. The CDR3 totals 14 residues. The CDR3 loop reads CASSAGGLTYEQYF. The CDR3 DNA reads as TGTGCCAGCAGCGCGGGGGGACTAACCTACGAGCAGTACTTC.

The rearrangement joins TRBV2 to TRBJ1-1; 8 bases agree with TRBD1. CDR3 size: 13 residues. CDR1 SNHLY and CDR2 FYNNEI come from the germline V gene. The V and J ends lost 11 bases and 3 bases, in that order; junction bases with no gene match: 8. CDR3 protein: CACKEQGDTEAFF. CDR3 nucleotide sequence: TGTGCCTGCAAGGAACAGGGGGACACTGAAGCTTTCTTT.

This clonotype was detected ten times or more. The chain employs TRBV20-1 and TRBJ2-2; either TRBD1 or TRBD2 may supply D (6 bases each). The germline gives CDR1 DFQATT, CDR2 SNEGSKA (reference sequence). V dropped 0 bases and J dropped 0 bases, with 11 bases sitting between them. This CDR3 comprises 16 residues. CDR3 region: CSARDLGGTNTGELFF. CDR3 bases: TGCAGTGCTAGAGACCTAGGGGGGACGAACACCGGGGAGCTGTTTTTT.